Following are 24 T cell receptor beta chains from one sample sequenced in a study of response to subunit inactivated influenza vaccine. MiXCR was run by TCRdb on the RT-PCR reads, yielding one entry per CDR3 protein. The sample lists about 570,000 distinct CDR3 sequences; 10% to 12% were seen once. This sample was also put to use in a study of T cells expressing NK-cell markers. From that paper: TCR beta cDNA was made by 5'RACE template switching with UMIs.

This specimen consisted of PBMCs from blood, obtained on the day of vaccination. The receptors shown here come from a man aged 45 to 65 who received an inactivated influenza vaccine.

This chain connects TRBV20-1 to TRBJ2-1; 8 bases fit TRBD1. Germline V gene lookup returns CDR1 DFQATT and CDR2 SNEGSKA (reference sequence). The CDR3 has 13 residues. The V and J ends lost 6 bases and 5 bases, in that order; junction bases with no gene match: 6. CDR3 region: CSATTGVDNEQFF. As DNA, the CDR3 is TGCAGTGCCACGACAGGGGTGGACAATGAGCAGTTCTTC.

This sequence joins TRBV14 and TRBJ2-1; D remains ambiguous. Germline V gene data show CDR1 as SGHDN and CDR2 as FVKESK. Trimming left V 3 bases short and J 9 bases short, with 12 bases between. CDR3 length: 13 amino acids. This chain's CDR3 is CASSQTPAGEQFF. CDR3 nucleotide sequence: TGTGCCAGCAGCCAGACCCCGGCCGGTGAGCAGTTCTTC. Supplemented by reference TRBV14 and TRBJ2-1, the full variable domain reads EAGVTQFPSHSVIEKGQTVTLRCDPISGHDNLYWYRRVMGKEIKFLLHFVKESKQDESGMPNNRFLAERTGGTYSTLKVQPAELEDSGVYFCASSQTPAGEQFFGPGTRLTVL.

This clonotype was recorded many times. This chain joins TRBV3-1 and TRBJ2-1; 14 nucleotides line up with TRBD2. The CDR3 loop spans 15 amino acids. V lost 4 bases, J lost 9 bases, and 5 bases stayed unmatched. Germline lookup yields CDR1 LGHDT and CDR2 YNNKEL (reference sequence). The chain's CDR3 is CASSLTSGRASEQFF. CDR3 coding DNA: TGTGCCAGCAGCCTGACTAGCGGGAGGGCCAGTGAGCAGTTCTTC.

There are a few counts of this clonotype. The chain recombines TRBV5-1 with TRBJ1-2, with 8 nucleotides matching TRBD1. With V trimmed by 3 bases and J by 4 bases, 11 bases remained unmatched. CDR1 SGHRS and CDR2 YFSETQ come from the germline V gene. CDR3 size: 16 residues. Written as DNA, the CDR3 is TGCGCCAGCAGCTGGGGCCCCGGGGACAGGAGCTATGGCTACACCTTC. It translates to CASSWGPGDRSYGYTF.

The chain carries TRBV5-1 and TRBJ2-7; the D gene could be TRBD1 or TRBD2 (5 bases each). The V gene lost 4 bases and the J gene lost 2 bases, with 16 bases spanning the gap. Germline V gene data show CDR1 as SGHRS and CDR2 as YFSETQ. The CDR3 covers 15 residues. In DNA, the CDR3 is TGCGCCAGCAGCCCCAGATGGGACGTACCCTACGAGCAGTACTTC. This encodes CASSPRWDVPYEQYF.

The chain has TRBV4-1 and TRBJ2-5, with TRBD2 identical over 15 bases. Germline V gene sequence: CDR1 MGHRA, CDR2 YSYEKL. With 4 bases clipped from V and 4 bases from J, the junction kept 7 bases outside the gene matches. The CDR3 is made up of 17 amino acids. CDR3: CASSPGLAGGPRETQYF. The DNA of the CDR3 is TGCGCCAGCAGCCCTGGACTAGCGGGGGGGCCCAGAGAGACCCAGTACTTC.

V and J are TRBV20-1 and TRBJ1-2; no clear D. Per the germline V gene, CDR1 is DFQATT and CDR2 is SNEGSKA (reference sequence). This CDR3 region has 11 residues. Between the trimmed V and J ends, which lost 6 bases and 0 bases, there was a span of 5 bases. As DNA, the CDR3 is TGCAGTGCGAAAACTAACTATGGCTACACCTTC. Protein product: CSAKTNYGYTF.

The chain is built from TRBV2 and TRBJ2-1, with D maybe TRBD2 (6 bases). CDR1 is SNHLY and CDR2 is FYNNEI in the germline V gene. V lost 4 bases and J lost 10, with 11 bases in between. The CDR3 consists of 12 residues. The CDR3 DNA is TGTGCCAGCAGTGGAATGAGCGGGGAGCAGTTCTTC. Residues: CASSGMSGEQFF.

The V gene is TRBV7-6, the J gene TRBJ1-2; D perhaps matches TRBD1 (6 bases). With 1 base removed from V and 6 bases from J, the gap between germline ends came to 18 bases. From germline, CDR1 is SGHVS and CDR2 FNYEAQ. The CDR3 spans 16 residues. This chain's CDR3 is CASSLGSVRTENGYTF. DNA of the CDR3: TGTGCCAGCAGCTTAGGTAGCGTCAGGACAGAAAATGGCTACACCTTC. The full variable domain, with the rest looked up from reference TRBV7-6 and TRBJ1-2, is GAGVSQSPRYKVTKRGQDVALRCDPISGHVSLYWYRQALGQGPEFLTYFNYEAQQDKSGLPNDRFSAERPEGSISTLTIQRTEQRDSAMYRCASSLGSVRTENGYTFGSGTRLTVV.

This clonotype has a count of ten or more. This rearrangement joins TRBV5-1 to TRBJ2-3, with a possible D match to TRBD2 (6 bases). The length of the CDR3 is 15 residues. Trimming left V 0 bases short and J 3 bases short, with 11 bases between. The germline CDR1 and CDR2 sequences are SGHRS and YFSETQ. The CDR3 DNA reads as TGCGCCAGCAGCTTGGTAGGACTACGAACAGATACGCAGTATTTT. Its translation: CASSLVGLRTDTQYF.

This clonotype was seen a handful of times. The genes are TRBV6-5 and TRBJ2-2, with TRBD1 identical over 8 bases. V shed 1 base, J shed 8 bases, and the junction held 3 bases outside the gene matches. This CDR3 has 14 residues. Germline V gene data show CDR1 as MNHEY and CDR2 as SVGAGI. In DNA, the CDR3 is TGTGCCAGCAGTTACTTACAGGGGGTGGGGGAGCTGTTTTTT. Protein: CASSYLQGVGELFF.

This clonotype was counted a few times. CDR3 sequence reads: CASSLRLAGDTGELFF. CDR3 nucleotides: TGTGCCAGCAGCTTGCGACTAGCGGGAGACACCGGGGAGCTGTTTTTT. The genes are TRBV7-6 and TRBJ2-2; 12 nucleotides align to TRBD2. Germline V lookup: CDR1 SGHVS, CDR2 FNYEAQ. V was pared by 3 bases and J by 3 bases, with 2 bases of the junction left unmatched. CDR3 length equals 16 residues.

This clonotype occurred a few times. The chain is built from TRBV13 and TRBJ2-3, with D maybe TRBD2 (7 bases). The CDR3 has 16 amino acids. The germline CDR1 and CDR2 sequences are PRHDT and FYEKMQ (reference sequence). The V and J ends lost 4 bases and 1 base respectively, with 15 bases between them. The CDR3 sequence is CASSSATGGGTDTQYF. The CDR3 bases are TGTGCCAGCAGCTCAGCCACGGGGGGCGGCACAGATACGCAGTATTTT.

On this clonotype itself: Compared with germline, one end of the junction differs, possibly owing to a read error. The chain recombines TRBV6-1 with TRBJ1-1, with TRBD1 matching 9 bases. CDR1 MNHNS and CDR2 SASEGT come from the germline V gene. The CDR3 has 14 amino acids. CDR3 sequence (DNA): TGTGCCAGCAGACCGGGACAGGGTCCGTATGAAGCTCTCTTT. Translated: CASRPGQGPYEALF.

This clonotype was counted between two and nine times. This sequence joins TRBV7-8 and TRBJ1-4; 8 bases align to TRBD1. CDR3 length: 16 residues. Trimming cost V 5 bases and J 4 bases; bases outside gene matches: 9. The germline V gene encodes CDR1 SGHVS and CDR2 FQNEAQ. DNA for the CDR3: TGTGCCAGCAGCGCCACTCGACAGGGGCGTAATGAAAAACTGTTTTTT. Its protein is CASSATRQGRNEKLFF.

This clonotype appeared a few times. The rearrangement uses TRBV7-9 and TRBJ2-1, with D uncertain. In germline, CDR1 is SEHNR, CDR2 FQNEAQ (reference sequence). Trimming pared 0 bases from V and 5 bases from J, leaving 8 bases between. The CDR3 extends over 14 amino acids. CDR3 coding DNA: TGTGCCAGCAGCTTAGCCCCTAACAACAATGAGCAGTTCTTC. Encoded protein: CASSLAPNNNEQFF.

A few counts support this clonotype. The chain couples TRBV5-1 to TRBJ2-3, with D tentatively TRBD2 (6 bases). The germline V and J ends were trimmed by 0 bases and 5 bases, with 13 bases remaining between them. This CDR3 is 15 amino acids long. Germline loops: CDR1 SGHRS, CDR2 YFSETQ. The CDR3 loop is CASSLEGLEGDTQYF. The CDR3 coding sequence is TGCGCCAGCAGCTTGGAGGGGCTGGAGGGAGATACGCAGTATTTT.

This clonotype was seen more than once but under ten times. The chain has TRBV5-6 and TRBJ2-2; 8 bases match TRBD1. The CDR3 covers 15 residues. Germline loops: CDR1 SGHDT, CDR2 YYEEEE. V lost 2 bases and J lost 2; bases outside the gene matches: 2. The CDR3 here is CASSLQGVNTGELFF. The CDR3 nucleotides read TGTGCCAGCAGCTTACAGGGGGTCAACACCGGGGAGCTGTTTTTT.

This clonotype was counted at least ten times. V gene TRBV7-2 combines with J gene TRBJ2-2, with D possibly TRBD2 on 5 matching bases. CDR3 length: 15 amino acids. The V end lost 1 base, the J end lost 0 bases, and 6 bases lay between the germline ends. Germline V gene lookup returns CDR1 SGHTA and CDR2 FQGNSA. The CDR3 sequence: CASSLVLANTGELFF. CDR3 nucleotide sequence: TGTGCCAGCAGCTTAGTACTAGCGAACACCGGGGAGCTGTTTTTT.

Written as DNA, the CDR3 is TGTGCCAGTAGTTTGGGGGACTACTACAATGAGCAGTTCTTC. This translates into CASSLGDYYNEQFF. This chain connects TRBV19 to TRBJ2-1; TRBD2 agrees at 7 bases. The CDR3 totals 14 residues. Germline CDR1 reads LNHDA; CDR2 reads SQIVND (reference sequence). The J segment lost 3 bases and the V segment lost 5 bases, leaving 4 bases of the junction unmatched.

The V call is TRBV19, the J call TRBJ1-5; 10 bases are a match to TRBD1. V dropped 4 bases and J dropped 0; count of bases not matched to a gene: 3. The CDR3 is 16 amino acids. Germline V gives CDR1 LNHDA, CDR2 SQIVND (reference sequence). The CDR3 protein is CASSKRDRGSNQPQHF. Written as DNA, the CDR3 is TGTGCCAGTAGTAAAAGGGACAGGGGTAGCAATCAGCCCCAGCATTTT.

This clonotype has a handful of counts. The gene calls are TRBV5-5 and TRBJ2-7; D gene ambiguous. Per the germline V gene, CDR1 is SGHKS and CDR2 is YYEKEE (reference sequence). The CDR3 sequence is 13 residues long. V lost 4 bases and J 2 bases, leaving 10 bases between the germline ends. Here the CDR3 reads CASSPNRPYEQYF. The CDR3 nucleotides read TGTGCCAGCAGCCCAAACCGACCCTACGAGCAGTACTTC.

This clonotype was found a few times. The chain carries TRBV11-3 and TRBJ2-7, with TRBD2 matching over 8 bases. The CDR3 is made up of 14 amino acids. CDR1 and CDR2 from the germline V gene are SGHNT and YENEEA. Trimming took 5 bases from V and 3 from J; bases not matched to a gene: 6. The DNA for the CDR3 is TGTGCCAGCAGCCCAGGTCGGGAGGGCTACGAGCAGTACTTC. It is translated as CASSPGREGYEQYF.

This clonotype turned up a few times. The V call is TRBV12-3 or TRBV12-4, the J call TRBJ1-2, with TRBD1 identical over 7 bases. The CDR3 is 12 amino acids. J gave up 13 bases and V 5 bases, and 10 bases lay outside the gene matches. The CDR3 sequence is CASSPTQGEATF. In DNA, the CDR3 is TGTGCCAGCAGTCCTACGCAGGGGGAGGCCACCTTC.